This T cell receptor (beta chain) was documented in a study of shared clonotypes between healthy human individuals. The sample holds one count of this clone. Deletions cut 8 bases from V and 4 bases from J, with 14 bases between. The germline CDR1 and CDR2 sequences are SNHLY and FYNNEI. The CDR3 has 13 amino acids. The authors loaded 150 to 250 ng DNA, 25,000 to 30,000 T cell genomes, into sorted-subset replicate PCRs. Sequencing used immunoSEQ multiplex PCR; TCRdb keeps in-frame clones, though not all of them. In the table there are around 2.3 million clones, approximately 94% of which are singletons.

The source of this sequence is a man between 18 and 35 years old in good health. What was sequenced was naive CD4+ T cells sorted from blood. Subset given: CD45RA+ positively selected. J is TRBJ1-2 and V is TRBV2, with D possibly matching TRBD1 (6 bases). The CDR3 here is CASGTRVGYGYTF. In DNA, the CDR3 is TGTGCCAGCGGGACAAGGGTCGGCTATGGCTACACCTTC.